These 24 T cell receptor beta chains came from one sample sequenced in a study of blood T cell repertoires in COVID-19. Profiling relied on immunoSEQ multiplex PCR, and the TCRdb table lists in-frame clones only, not all of them. The sample records roughly 220,000 clones, 70% to 90% being singletons. Specimen: peripheral blood. The source is a man in his fifties or sixties who had recovered from COVID-19.

This chain connects TRBV27 to TRBJ2-3, with D perhaps matching TRBD1 (5 bases). Germline V lookup: CDR1 MNHEY, CDR2 SMNVEV (reference sequence). CDR3 length: 13 residues. V was trimmed by 7 bases and J by 1 base, leaving 9 bases between them. CDR3 in DNA: TGTGCCAGCAAAAACAGGCGCACAGATACGCAGTATTTT. This sequence encodes CASKNRRTDTQYF.

This clone came up a few times. The chain uses TRBV15 and TRBJ2-7, with D possibly being TRBD1 (6 bases). V was shortened by 2 bases and J by 5 bases, with 10 bases between the two germline ends. The CDR3 totals 13 residues. Germline CDR1 is LNHNV and CDR2 is YYDKDF (reference sequence). CDR3 loop: CATSRNTGNEQYF. CDR3 coding DNA: TGTGCCACCAGCAGAAATACAGGGAACGAGCAGTACTTC.

This chain links TRBV7-9 with TRBJ2-2, with 10 bases identical to TRBD2. Germline assignment: CDR1 SEHNR and CDR2 FQNEAQ (reference sequence). Trimming took 5 bases from V and 3 from J; bases not matched to a gene: 9. The CDR3 is 17 residues long. The CDR3 is CASSALAGVAYTGELFF. The CDR3 region has the DNA TGTGCCAGCAGCGCGCTAGCGGGAGTAGCGTACACCGGGGAGCTGTTTTTT.

The chain joins TRBV5-6 to TRBJ1-2; perhaps TRBD1 as D (6 bases). The CDR3 covers 13 residues. Germline V CDR1 and CDR2: SGHDT, YYEEEE. V was trimmed by 3 bases and J by 4 bases, leaving 10 bases between them. The chain's CDR3 is CASSSWTAYGYTF. The CDR3 DNA follows: TGTGCCAGCAGCTCCTGGACAGCCTATGGCTACACCTTC. Full variable domain (outside the CDR3, taken from reference TRBV5-6 and TRBJ1-2): DAGVTQSPTHLIKTRGQQVTLRCSPKSGHDTVSWYQQALGQGPQFIFQYYEEEERQRGNFPDRFSGHQFPNYSSELNVNALLLGDSALYLCASSSWTAYGYTFGSGTRLTVV.

This clone was observed a single time. The rearrangement uses TRBV5-5 and TRBJ2-7, with TRBD1 matching 11 bases. The V gene end was trimmed by 0 bases and the J gene end by 4 bases; junction bases not matched to a gene: 6. The CDR3 is 16 residues long. The germline V gene has CDR1 SGHKS and CDR2 YYEKEE (reference sequence). The CDR3 nucleotides read TGTGCCAGCAGCTTGGAACCGGGGACAGGGGGTTACGAGCAGTACTTC. This encodes CASSLEPGTGGYEQYF.

This chain uses TRBV19 with TRBJ1-1; weak D call: TRBD1 (6 bases). The CDR3 is made up of 17 amino acids. V shed 7 bases and J shed 3 bases, with 24 bases lying between them. CDR1 and CDR2 (germline): LNHDA, SQIVND (reference sequence). The CDR3, as DNA: TGTGCCAGTACCAATCCGAGGGGGGGCGCGGGGTACACTGAAGCTTTCTTT. Translating it yields CASTNPRGGAGYTEAFF.

As to this clone: This sample also contains other DNA sequences that code for the same CDR3. CDR3 amino acids: CASSPGLQETQYF. CDR3 DNA: TGTGCCAGCTCACCTGGGCTACAAGAGACCCAGTACTTC. This chain connects TRBV18 to TRBJ2-5; D gene uncertain. Trimming pared 3 bases from V and 2 bases from J, leaving 7 bases between. This CDR3 spans 13 amino acids. The germline V gene has CDR1 KGHSH and CDR2 LQKENI. Based on the CDR3 plus reference TRBV18 and TRBJ2-5, the full variable domain is NAGVMQNPRHLVRRRGQEARLRCSPMKGHSHVYWYRQLPEEGLKFMVYLQKENIIDESGMPKERFSAEFPKEGPSILRIQQVVRGDSAAYFCASSPGLQETQYFGPGTRLLVL.

The J gene is TRBJ2-7, the V gene TRBV27; maybe TRBD1 (6 bases). The V end lost 3 bases, the J end lost 2 bases, and 8 bases lay between the germline ends. This CDR3 is 13 amino acids long. Germline V gene data show CDR1 as MNHEY and CDR2 as SMNVEV (reference sequence). This CDR3 is CASSFTGTYEQYF. The CDR3 region has the DNA TGTGCCAGCAGTTTTACAGGGACCTACGAGCAGTACTTC.

The CDR3: CASSPGLAGHVEQFF. The CDR3 bases are TGTGCCAGCAGCCCGGGACTAGCGGGACATGTTGAGCAGTTCTTC. This sequence joins TRBV5-4 and TRBJ2-1; 13 bases map to TRBD2. There are 15 residues in the CDR3. Germline CDR1 reads SGHNT; CDR2 reads YYREEE (reference sequence). The junction had 7 bases not matched to a gene; V was cut back by 4 bases and J by 9 bases.

This clone was observed once. This chain joins TRBV7-2 and TRBJ2-2; D uncertain. Per germline, CDR1 SGHTA and CDR2 FQGNSA. CDR3 size: 16 residues. The V gene lost 2 bases and the J gene lost 5 bases, with 15 bases spanning the gap. This CDR3 reads CASSLSAVVGTGELFF. CDR3 bases: TGTGCCAGCAGCTTATCGGCGGTCGTGGGTACCGGGGAGCTGTTTTTT.

The chain carries TRBV6-6 and TRBJ2-1; TRBD2 aligns across 12 bases. Germline-derived CDR1 and CDR2 are MNHNY and SVGAGI (reference sequence). The junction had 0 bases not matched to a gene; V was cut back by 6 bases and J by 6 bases. The CDR3 totals 13 residues. CDR3 protein: CASRTSGGNEQFF. CDR3 DNA sequence: TGTGCCAGCAGGACTAGCGGGGGCAATGAGCAGTTCTTC.

The chain recombines TRBV4-1 with TRBJ2-1, with 12 bases lining up with TRBD2. CDR3 size: 17 residues. CDR1 is MGHRA, CDR2 YSYEKL, per germline. With V trimmed by 4 bases and J by 9 bases, 13 bases remained unmatched. DNA for the CDR3: TGCGCCAGCAGCCTGCTTGAGTCTAGCGGGAGGGCGGGTGAGCAGTTCTTC. Its translation is CASSLLESSGRAGEQFF.

The rearrangement links TRBV10-2 to TRBJ2-1; TRBD1 is a possible D gene (6 bases). The V end was cut by 5 bases, the J end by 8 bases, with 19 bases between. The CDR3 contains 15 residues. CDR1 is WSHSY, CDR2 SAAADI, per germline. CDR3 amino acids: CASSRTRDNIYEQFF. CDR3 DNA: TGCGCCAGCAGTAGAACCAGGGACAACATATATGAGCAGTTCTTC.

This chain uses TRBV28 with TRBJ2-1; 9 bases match TRBD2. The CDR3 is 14 residues long. Germline assignment: CDR1 MDHEN and CDR2 SYDVKM. V lost 5 bases to trimming and J lost 8 bases; unmatched junction nucleotides: 7. Here the CDR3 reads CASSLSGRRHEQFF. The CDR3 DNA reads as TGTGCCAGCAGTCTTAGCGGGAGAAGGCATGAGCAGTTCTTC.

This chain uses TRBV28 with TRBJ2-7; D is undetermined. CDR3 size: 13 residues. Germline loops: CDR1 MDHEN, CDR2 SYDVKM. Deletions cut 6 bases from V and 6 bases from J, with 15 bases between. CDR3 sequence reads: CASSPSVRGEQYF. Written as DNA, the CDR3 is TGTGCCAGCAGCCCCTCAGTGAGAGGCGAGCAGTACTTC.

V and J are TRBV2 and TRBJ1-5, with TRBD1 identical over 7 bases. The CDR3 loop spans 21 amino acids. CDR1 is SNHLY and CDR2 is FYNNEI in the germline V gene. Trimming cost V 2 bases and J 0 bases; bases outside gene matches: 19. The CDR3 nucleotides are TGTGCCAGCAGTGAATATGGTAGGGGGCATTTCGGGATCTATAGCAATCAGCCCCAGCATTTT. Residues: CASSEYGRGHFGIYSNQPQHF.

This clone has just a few counts. V usage is TRBV29-1 and J usage is TRBJ2-7; 7 nucleotides agree with TRBD1. V shed 6 bases, J shed 3 bases, and the junction held 5 bases outside the gene matches. CDR3 length equals 12 residues. Germline V lookup: CDR1 SQVTM, CDR2 ANQGSEA. CDR3 residues: CSVTGTVYEQYF. The CDR3, as DNA: TGCAGCGTCACCGGGACAGTCTACGAGCAGTACTTC.

The chain has TRBV18 and TRBJ1-1; the D gene is possibly TRBD1 (6 bases). The CDR3 covers 14 residues. CDR1 and CDR2 (germline): KGHSH, LQKENI. V gave up 6 bases and J gave up 0 bases, with 11 bases separating them. The chain's CDR3 is CASSWDNMNTEAFF. In DNA form, the CDR3 reads TGTGCCAGCTCTTGGGACAACATGAACACTGAAGCTTTCTTT. Complete variable domain (other parts from reference TRBV18 and TRBJ1-1): NAGVMQNPRHLVRRRGQEARLRCSPMKGHSHVYWYRQLPEEGLKFMVYLQKENIIDESGMPKERFSAEFPKEGPSILRIQQVVRGDSAAYFCASSWDNMNTEAFFGQGTRLTVV.

This clone was counted only a few times. The genes are TRBV29-1 and TRBJ1-1, with D unresolved. The ends were cut back, 7 bases at V and 1 base at J, with 16 bases in the middle. Germline-derived CDR1 and CDR2 are SQVTM and ANQGSEA. This CDR3 contains 14 residues. CDR3 bases: TGCAGCGCCACCGGCACAAACAGGAACACTGAAGCTTTCTTT. Translating it yields CSATGTNRNTEAFF.

The rearrangement joins TRBV5-4 to TRBJ1-4; 10 positions agree with TRBD1. CDR1 and CDR2 (germline): SGHNT, YYREEE (reference sequence). V was pared by 5 bases and J by 3 bases, with 4 bases of the junction left unmatched. The CDR3 loop spans 15 amino acids. Here the CDR3 DNA reads TGTGCCAGCAGTAGACAGGGGGCACCTAATGAAAAACTGTTTTTT. Its translation is CASSRQGAPNEKLFF.

This clone was found a few times. The chain links TRBV2 to TRBJ1-6; D gene uncertain. Germline CDR1 reads SNHLY; CDR2 reads FYNNEI. The germline V and J ends were trimmed by 5 bases and 0 bases, with 8 bases remaining between them. The length of the CDR3 is 15 residues. The CDR3 loop reads CASSLSSSYNSPLHF. The CDR3 nucleotides read TGTGCCAGCAGTCTGTCTAGCTCCTATAATTCACCCCTCCACTTT. Based on the CDR3 plus reference TRBV2 and TRBJ1-6, the full variable domain is EPEVTQTPSHQVTQMGQEVILRCVPISNHLYFYWYRQILGQKVEFLVSFYNNEISEKSEIFDDQFSVERPDGSNFTLKIRSTKLEDSAMYFCASSLSSSYNSPLHFGNGTRLTVT.

CDR3 DNA: TGTGCCAGCAGCACAGGGAACACTGAAGCTTTCTTT. It specifies CASSTGNTEAFF. The V call is TRBV13, the J call TRBJ1-1; D may be TRBD1 (5 bases). Germline loops: CDR1 PRHDT, CDR2 FYEKMQ (reference sequence). The CDR3 has 12 amino acids. V lost 5 bases and J 1 base, leaving 5 bases between the germline ends.

This clone has only a few counts. This chain uses TRBV15 with TRBJ1-4; D is possibly TRBD1 (6 bases). Germline values: CDR1 LNHNV, CDR2 YYDKDF (reference sequence). Trimming stripped 5 bases from V and 4 bases from J, with 17 bases between. The CDR3 has 16 residues. CDR3 loop: CATSPPLTGFNEKLFF. CDR3 nucleotide sequence: TGTGCCACCAGCCCCCCTTTGACAGGTTTTAATGAAAAACTGTTTTTT.

The V and J genes are TRBV14 and TRBJ2-5, with 9 bases fitting TRBD2. V shed 4 bases, J shed 0 bases, and the junction held 3 bases outside the gene matches. Germline V gene lookup returns CDR1 SGHDN and CDR2 FVKESK. This CDR3 has 15 residues. The CDR3: CASSRGRAYQETQYF. CDR3 DNA: TGTGCCAGCAGCCGCGGGAGGGCCTACCAAGAGACCCAGTACTTC.